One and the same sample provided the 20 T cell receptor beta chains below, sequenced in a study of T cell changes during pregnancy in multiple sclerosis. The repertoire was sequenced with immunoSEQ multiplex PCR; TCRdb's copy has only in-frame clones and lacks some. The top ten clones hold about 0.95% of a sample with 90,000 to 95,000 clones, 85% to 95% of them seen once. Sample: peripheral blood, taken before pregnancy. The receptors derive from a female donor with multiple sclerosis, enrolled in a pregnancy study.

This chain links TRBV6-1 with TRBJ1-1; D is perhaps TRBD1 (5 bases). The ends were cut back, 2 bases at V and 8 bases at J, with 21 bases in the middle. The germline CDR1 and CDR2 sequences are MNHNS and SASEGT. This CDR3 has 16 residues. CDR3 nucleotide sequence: TGTGCCAGCAGTGAATGGGGCGGGACCGGTATTTCGGAAGCTTTCTTT. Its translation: CASSEWGGTGISEAFF.

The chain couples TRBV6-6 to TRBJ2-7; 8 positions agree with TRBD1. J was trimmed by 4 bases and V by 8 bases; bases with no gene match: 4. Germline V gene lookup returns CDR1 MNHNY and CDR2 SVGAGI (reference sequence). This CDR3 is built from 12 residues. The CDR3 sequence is CASGTGFYEQYF. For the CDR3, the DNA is TGTGCCAGCGGGACAGGTTTTTACGAGCAGTACTTC.

The CDR3 here is CASSPGPSGTANNYGYTF. DNA for the CDR3: TGTGCCAGCTCACCTGGGCCGTCCGGGACAGCGAATAACTATGGCTACACCTTC. The gene calls are TRBV18 and TRBJ1-2; TRBD1 agrees at 7 bases. The trim removed 3 bases at V and 1 base at J, leaving 14 bases unmatched. Germline lookup yields CDR1 KGHSH and CDR2 LQKENI. The CDR3 totals 18 residues.

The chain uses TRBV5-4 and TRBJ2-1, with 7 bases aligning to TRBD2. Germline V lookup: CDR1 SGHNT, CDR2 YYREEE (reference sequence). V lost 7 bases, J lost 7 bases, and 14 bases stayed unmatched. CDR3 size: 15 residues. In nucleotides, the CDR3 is TGTGCCAGCTCCTTAAGGGAGGGCCTGGGGAATGAGCAGTTCTTC. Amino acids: CASSLREGLGNEQFF. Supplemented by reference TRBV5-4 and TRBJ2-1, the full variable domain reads ETGVTQSPTHLIKTRGQQVTLRCSSQSGHNTVSWYQQALGQGPQFIFQYYREEENGRGNFPPRFSGLQFPNYSSELNVNALELDDSALYLCASSLREGLGNEQFFGPGTRLTVL.

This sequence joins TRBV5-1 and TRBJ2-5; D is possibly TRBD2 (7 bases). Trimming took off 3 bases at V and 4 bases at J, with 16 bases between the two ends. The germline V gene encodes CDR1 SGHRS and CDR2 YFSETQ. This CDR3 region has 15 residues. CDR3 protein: CASSSRVGGAETQYF. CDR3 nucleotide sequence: TGCGCCAGCAGCTCCCGTGTAGGGGGGGCAGAGACCCAGTACTTC.

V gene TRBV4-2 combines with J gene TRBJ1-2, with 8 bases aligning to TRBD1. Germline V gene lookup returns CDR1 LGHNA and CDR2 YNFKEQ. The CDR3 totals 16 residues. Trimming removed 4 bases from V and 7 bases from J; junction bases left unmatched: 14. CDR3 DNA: TGTGCCAGCAGCCCGCAGGGGGCAAACGGTATAGGTGGCTACACCTTC. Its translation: CASSPQGANGIGGYTF.

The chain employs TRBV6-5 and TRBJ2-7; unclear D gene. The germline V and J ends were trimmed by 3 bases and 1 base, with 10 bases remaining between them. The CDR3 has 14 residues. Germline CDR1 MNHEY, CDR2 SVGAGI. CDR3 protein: CASSYSPASYEQYF. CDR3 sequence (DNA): TGTGCCAGCAGTTATAGCCCAGCATCCTACGAGCAGTACTTC.

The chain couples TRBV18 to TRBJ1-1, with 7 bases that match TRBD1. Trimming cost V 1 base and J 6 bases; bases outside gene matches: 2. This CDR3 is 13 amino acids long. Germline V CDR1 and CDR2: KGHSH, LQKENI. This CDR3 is CASSPQGASEAFF. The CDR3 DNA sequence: TGTGCCAGCTCACCACAGGGGGCGTCTGAAGCTTTCTTT.

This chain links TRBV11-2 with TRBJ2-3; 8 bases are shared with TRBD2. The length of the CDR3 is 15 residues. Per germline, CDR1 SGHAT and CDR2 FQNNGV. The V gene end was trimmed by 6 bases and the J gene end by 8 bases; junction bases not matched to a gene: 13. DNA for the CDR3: TGTGCCAGCAGGAAAGTAGGCGGGAGGAATGGTACGCAGTATTTT. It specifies CASRKVGGRNGTQYF. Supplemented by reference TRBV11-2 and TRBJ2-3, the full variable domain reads EAGVAQSPRYKIIEKRQSVAFWCNPISGHATLYWYQQILGQGPKLLIQFQNNGVVDDSQLPKDRFSAERLKGVDSTLKIQPAKLEDSAVYLCASRKVGGRNGTQYFGPGTRLTVL.

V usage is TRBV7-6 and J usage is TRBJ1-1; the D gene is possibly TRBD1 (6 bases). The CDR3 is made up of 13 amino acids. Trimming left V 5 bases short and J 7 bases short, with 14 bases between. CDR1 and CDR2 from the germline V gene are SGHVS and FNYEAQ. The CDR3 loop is CASSPRQELEAFF. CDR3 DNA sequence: TGTGCCAGCAGCCCTCGACAGGAACTTGAAGCTTTCTTT.

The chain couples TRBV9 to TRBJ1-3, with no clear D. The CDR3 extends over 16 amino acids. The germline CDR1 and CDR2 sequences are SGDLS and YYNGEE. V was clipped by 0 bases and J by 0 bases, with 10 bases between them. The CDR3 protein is CASSVDPSGSGNTIYF. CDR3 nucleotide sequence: TGTGCCAGCAGCGTAGATCCGTCGGGCTCTGGAAACACCATATATTTT.

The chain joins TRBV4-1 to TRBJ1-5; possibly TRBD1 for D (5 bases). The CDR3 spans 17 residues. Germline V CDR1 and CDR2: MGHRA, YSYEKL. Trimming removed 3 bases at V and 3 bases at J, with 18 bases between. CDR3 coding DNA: TGCGCCAGCAGCCACGCGGGGGGGGTGGGGAACAATCAGCCCCAGCATTTT. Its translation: CASSHAGGVGNNQPQHF.

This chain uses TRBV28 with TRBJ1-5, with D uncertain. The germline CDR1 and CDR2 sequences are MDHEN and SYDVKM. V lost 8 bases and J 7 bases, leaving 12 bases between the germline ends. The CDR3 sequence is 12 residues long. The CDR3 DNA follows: TGTGCCAGCTCCGGGGTAGGACAGCCCCAGCATTTT. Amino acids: CASSGVGQPQHF.

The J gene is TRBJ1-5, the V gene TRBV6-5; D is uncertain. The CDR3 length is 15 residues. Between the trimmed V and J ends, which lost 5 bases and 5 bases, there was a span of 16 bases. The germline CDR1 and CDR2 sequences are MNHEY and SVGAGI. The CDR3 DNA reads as TGTGCCAGCAGTCCGGGGTTCGAGAGCTATCAGCCCCAGCATTTT. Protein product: CASSPGFESYQPQHF.

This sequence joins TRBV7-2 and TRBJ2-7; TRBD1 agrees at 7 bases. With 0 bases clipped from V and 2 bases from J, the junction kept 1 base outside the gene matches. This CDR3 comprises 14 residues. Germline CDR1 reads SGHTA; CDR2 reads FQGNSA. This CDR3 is CASSLAGQAYEQYF. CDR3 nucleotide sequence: TGTGCCAGCAGCTTAGCCGGACAGGCCTACGAGCAGTACTTC.

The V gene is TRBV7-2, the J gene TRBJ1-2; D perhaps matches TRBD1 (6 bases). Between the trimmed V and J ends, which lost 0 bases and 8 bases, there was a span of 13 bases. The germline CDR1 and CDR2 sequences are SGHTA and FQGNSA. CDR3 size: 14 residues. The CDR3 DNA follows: TGTGCCAGCAGCTTAGCGTTCAGGGGTGGGGGCTACACCTTC. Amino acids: CASSLAFRGGGYTF.

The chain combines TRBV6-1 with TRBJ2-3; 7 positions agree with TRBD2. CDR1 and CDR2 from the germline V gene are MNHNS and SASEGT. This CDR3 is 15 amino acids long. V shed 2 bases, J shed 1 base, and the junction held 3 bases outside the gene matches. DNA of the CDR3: TGTGCCAGCAGTGAACAGCGGGGACGCACAGATACGCAGTATTTT. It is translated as CASSEQRGRTDTQYF.

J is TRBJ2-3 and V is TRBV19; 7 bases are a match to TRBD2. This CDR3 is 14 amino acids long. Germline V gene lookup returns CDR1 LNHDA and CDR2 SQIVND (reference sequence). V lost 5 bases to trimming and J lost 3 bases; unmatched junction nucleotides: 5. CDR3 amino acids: CASSRGLVTDTQYF. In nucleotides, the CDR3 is TGTGCCAGTAGTCGAGGACTAGTAACAGATACGCAGTATTTT. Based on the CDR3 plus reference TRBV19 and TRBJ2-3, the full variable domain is DGGITQSPKYLFRKEGQNVTLSCEQNLNHDAMYWYRQDPGQGLRLIYYSQIVNDFQKGDIAEGYSVSREKKESFPLTVTSAQKNPTAFYLCASSRGLVTDTQYFGPGTRLTVL.

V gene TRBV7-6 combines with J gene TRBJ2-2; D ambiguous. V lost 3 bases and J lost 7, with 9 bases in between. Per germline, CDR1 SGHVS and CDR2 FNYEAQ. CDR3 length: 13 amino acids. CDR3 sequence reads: CASSLVPGGELFF. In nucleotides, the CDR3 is TGTGCCAGCAGCTTGGTACCGGGCGGGGAGCTGTTTTTT. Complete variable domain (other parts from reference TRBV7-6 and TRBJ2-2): GAGVSQSPRYKVTKRGQDVALRCDPISGHVSLYWYRQALGQGPEFLTYFNYEAQQDKSGLPNDRFSAERPEGSISTLTIQRTEQRDSAMYRCASSLVPGGELFFGEGSRLTVL.

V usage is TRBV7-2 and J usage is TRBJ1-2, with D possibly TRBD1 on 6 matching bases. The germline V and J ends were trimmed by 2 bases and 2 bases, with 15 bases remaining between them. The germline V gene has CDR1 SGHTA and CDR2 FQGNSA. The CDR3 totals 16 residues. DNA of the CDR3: TGTGCCAGCAGCTTAACCTCCAAGGGGGAGAACTATGGCTACACCTTC. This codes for CASSLTSKGENYGYTF. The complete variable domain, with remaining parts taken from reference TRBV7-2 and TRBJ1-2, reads GAGVSQSPSNKVTEKGKDVELRCDPISGHTALYWYRQSLGQGLEFLIYFQGNSAPDKSGLPSDRFSAERTGGSVSTLTIQRTQQEDSAVYLCASSLTSKGENYGYTFGSGTRLTVV.